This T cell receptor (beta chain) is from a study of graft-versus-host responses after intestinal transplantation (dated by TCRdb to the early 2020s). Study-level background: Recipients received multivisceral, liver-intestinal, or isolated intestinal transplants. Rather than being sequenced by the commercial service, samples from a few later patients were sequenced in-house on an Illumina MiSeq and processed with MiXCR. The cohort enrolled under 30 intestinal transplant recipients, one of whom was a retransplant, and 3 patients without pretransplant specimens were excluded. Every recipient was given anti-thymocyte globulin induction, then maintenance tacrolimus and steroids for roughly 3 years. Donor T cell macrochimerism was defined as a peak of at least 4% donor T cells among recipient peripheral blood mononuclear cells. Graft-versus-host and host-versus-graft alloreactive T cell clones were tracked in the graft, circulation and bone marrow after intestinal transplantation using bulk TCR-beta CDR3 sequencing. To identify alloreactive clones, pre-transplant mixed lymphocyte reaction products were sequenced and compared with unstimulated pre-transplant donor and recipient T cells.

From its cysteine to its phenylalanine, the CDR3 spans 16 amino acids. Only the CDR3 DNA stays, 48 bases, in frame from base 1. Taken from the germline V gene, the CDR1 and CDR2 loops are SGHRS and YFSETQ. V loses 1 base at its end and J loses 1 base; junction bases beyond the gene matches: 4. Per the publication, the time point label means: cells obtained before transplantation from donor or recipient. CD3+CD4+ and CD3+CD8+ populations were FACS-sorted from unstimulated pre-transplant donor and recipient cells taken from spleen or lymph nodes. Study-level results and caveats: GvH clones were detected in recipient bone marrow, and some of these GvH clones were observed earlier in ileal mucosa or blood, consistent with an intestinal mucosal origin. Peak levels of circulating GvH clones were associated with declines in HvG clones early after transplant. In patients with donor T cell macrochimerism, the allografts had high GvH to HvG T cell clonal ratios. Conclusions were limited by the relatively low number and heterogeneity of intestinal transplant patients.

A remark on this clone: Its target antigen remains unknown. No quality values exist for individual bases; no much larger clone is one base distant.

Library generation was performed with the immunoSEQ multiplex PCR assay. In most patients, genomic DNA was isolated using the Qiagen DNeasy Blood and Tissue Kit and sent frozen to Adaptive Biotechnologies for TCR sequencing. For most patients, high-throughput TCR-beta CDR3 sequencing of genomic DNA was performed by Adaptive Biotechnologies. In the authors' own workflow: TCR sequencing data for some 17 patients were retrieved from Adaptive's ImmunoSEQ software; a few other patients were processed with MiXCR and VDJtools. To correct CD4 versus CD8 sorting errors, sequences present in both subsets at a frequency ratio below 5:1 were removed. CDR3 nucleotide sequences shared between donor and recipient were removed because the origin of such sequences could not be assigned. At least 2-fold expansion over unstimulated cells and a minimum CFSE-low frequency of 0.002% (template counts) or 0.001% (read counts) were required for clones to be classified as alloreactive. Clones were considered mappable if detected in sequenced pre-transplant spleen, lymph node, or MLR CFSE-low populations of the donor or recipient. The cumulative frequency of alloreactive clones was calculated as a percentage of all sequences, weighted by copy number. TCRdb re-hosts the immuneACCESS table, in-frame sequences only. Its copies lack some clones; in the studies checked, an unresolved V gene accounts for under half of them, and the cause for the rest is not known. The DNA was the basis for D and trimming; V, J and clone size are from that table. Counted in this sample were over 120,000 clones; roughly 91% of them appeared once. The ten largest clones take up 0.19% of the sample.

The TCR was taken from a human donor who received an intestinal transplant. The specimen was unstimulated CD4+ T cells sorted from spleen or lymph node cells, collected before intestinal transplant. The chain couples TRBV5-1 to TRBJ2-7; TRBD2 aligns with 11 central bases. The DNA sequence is TGCGCCAGCAGCTTGTCTAGCGGGAGGCTTTCCTACGAGCAGTACTTC. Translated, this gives CASSLSSGRLSYEQYF.